These 4 T cell receptor beta chains share one sample of origin, sequenced in a study of circulating and synovial CD4+ cells in juvenile arthritis. Sequencing used immunoSEQ multiplex PCR; TCRdb keeps in-frame clones, though not all of them. Among just over 35,000 clones listed, approximately 94% were seen once. The specimen sequenced was CD4+ T cells from blood. Every receptor here comes from a human donor with juvenile idiopathic arthritis.

This clone was seen once. The rearrangement joins TRBV6-5 to TRBJ1-2, with 8 bases matching TRBD1. CDR3 length: 15 amino acids. V was pared by 6 bases and J by 8 bases, with 14 bases of the junction left unmatched. Looked up from germline, CDR1 is MNHEY and CDR2 is SVGAGI. This CDR3 reads CASSYPGRGLEGYTF. CDR3 in DNA: TGTGCCAGCAGCTACCCCGGCAGGGGGCTTGAGGGCTACACCTTC.

Details on this clone: The same CDR3 is also encoded by other DNA sequences in this sample. This chain links TRBV18 with TRBJ2-3, with D maybe TRBD2 (6 bases). The CDR3 is 13 amino acids. Germline CDR1 is KGHSH and CDR2 is LQKENI. Trimming shortened V by 2 bases and J by 4 bases, and 7 bases separated the two germline ends. The DNA for the CDR3 is TGTGCCAGCTCACCAGGAGGGGCAGATACGCAGTATTTT. Translation: CASSPGGADTQYF.

CDR3 sequence reads: CASSESRGVKSSYEQYF. The CDR3 DNA reads TGTGCCAGCAGTGAATCCAGGGGGGTCAAGAGCTCCTACGAGCAGTACTTC. J is TRBJ2-7 and V is TRBV25-1; weak D call: TRBD1 (7 bases). CDR1 MGHDK and CDR2 SYGVNS come from the germline V gene. This CDR3 is built from 17 residues. Trimming removed 1 base from V and 0 bases from J, with 16 bases in between.

This chain uses TRBV7-9 with TRBJ1-3; the match to TRBD1 covers 9 bases. This CDR3 is 16 amino acids long. V shed 5 bases, J shed 1 base, and the junction held 6 bases outside the gene matches. The germline V gene has CDR1 SEHNR and CDR2 FQNEAQ (reference sequence). The CDR3 region has the DNA TGTGCCAGCAGCCGGCCGGGACAGGGATCTGGAAACACCATATATTTT. This sequence encodes CASSRPGQGSGNTIYF.